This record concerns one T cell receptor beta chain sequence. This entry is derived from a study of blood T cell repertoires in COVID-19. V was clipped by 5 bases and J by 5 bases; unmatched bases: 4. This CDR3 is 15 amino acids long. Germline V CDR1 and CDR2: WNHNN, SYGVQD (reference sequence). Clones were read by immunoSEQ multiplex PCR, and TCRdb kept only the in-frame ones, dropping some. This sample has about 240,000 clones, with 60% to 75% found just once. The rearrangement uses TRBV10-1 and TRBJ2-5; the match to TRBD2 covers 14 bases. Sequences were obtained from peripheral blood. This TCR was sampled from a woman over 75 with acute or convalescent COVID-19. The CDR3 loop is CASSRTSGGSETQYF. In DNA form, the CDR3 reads TGCGCCAGCAGTAGGACTAGCGGGGGGTCGGAGACCCAGTACTTC.